The rows below give T cell receptor beta chains drawn from one sample of a study of cytomegalovirus exposure and HLA in healthy donors. TCRdb keeps only in-frame clones here, not all; method: immunoSEQ multiplex PCR. The data contain 90,000 to 100,000 clones, roughly 87% of them singletons. Specimen: PBMCs. Receptors originate from a man aged 18 to 30 in good health and CMV-seropositive. CDR3s include the opening cysteine and the closing phenylalanine or tryptophan. Fields, in order: J gene, V gene, D gene, clone size, CDR3 DNA, CDR3 protein. D genes are given only for firm matches. The listing skips clone size in some rows; elsewhere it reads once, few, many or a size class.

>TRBJ2-7|TRBV2|NA|NA
TGTGCCAGCAGGTACCTTAGCTCCTACGAGCAGTACTTC
CASRYLSSYEQYF
>TRBJ1-5|TRBV7-2|NA|NA
TGTGCCAGCAGCCTAAAAACAGGGTCGGGTCAGCCCCAGCATTTT
CASSLKTGSGQPQHF
>TRBJ1-1|TRBV5-6|NA|NA
TGTGCCAGCAGCTTCCAGGGGAGTAGGAACACTGAAGCTTTCTTT
CASSFQGSRNTEAFF
>TRBJ2-5|TRBV5-8|NA|once
TGTGCCAGCAGCTTGCCAGTACAAGAGACCCAGTACTTC
CASSLPVQETQYF
>TRBJ2-5|TRBV19|TRBD2|NA
TGTGCCAGGCCGACTAGCGGGAGACGAGGGGAGACCCAGTACTTC
CARPTSGRRGETQYF
>TRBJ2-1|TRBV5-1|TRBD1|NA
TGCGCCAGCAGCTTGGGAGTAGGGGGCACTTCCTACAATGAGCAGTTCTTC
CASSLGVGGTSYNEQFF
>TRBJ2-1|TRBV5-1|TRBD1|NA
TGCGCCAGCGCCGGGACAGGATACAATGAGCAGTTCTTC
CASAGTGYNEQFF
>TRBJ2-7|TRBV18|NA|NA
TGTGCCAGCTCACCACTTGACAGAGAGTACGAGCAGTACTTC
CASSPLDREYEQYF
>TRBJ2-3|TRBV7-9|TRBD2|NA
TGTGCCAGCAGCTTTACGGGACTAGCTTCAGATACGCAGTATTTT
CASSFTGLASDTQYF
>TRBJ2-1|TRBV11-3|NA|NA
TGTGCCAGCAGCCAAGGGACTTACAATGAGCAGTTCTTC
CASSQGTYNEQFF
>TRBJ1-5|TRBV7-2|TRBD1|NA
TGTGCCAGCCATGACGGGGACAGGGGCTCCTGGCGTTGGCCCCAGCATTTT
CASHDGDRGSWRWPQHF
>TRBJ2-7|TRBV12-5|NA|NA
TGTGCTAGTGGTCCCAGTGTCGGGGGTTCGAGAAACGAGCAGTACTTC
CASGPSVGGSRNEQYF
>TRBJ1-2|TRBV19|NA|NA
TGTGCCAGTAGCGTCCGCTATGGCTACACCTTC
CASSVRYGYTF
>TRBJ2-5|TRBV19|TRBD1|NA
TGTGCCAGTAGCAATAACTTGGGACAGCTCCAAGAGACCCAGTACTTC
CASSNNLGQLQETQYF